Sequencing of this TCR beta chain was carried out in a study of T cell responses to AZD1222 COVID-19 vaccine. V lost 0 bases and J lost 7, with 9 bases in between. Germline CDR1 is MRHNA and CDR2 is SNTAGT. This CDR3 is built from 14 residues. Clones were read by immunoSEQ multiplex PCR, and TCRdb kept only the in-frame ones, dropping some. Of 140,000 or so clones listed, roughly nine tenths are singletons. The TCR originated in an adult in good health. The sequences come from peripheral blood, collected on day 0 of AZD1222 vaccination. This chain connects TRBV6-4 to TRBJ2-2, with D unclear. The CDR3 nucleotides are TGTGCCAGCAGTGACTCGGGTATTGACGGGGAGCTGTTTTTT. Translated, it gives CASSDSGIDGELFF.